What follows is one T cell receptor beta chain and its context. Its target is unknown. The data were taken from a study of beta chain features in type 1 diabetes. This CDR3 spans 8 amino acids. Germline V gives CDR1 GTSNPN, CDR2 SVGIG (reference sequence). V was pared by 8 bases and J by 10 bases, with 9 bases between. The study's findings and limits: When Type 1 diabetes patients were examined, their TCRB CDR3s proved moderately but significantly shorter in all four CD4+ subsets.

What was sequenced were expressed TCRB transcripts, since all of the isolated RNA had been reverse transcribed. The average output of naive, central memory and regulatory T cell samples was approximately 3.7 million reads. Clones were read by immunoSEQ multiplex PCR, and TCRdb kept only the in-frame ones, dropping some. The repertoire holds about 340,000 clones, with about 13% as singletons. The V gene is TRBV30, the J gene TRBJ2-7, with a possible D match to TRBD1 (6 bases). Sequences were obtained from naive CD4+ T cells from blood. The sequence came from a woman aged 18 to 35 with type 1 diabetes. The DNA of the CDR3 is TGTGCCCGGGACAAACAGTACTTC. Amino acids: CARDKQYF.